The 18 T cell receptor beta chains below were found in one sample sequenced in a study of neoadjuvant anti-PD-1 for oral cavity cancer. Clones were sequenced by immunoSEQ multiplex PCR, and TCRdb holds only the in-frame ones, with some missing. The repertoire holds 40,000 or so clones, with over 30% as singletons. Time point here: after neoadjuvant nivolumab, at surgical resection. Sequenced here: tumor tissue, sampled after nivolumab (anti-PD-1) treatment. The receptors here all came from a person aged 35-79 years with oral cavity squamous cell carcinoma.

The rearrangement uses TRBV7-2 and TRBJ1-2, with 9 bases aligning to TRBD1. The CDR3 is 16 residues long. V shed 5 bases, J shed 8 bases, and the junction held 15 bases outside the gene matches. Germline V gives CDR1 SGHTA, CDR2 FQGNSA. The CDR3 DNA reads TGTGCCAGCAGCCCAGCCTTGGGGGGACAGGGTGGCGGCTACACCTTC. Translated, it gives CASSPALGGQGGGYTF.

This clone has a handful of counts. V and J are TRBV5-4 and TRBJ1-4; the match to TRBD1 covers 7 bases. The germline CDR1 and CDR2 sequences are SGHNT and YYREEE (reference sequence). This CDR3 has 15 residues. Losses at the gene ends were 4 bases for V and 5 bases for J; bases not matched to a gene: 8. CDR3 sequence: CASSGGTVSNEKLFF. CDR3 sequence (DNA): TGTGCCAGCAGCGGGGGGACAGTTAGCAATGAAAAACTGTTTTTT. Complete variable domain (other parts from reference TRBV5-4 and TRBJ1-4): ETGVTQSPTHLIKTRGQQVTLRCSSQSGHNTVSWYQQALGQGPQFIFQYYREEENGRGNFPPRFSGLQFPNYSSELNVNALELDDSALYLCASSGGTVSNEKLFFGSGTQLSVL.

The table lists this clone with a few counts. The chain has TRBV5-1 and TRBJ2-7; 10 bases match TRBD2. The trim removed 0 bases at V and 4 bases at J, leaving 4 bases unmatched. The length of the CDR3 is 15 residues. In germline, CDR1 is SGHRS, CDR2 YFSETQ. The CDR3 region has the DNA TGCGCCAGCAGCTTGGACGGGACTAGCGAATACGAGCAGTACTTC. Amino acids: CASSLDGTSEYEQYF.

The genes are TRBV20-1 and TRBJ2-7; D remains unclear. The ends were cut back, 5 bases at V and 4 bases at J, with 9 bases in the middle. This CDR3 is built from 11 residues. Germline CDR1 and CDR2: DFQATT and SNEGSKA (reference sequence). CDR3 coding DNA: TGCAGTGCTCCGGAAGGGTACGAGCAGTACTTC. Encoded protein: CSAPEGYEQYF.

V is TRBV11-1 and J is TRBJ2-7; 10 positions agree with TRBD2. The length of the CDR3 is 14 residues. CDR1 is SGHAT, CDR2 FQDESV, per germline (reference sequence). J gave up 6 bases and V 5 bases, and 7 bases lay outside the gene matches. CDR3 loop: CASSPGTSVPEQYF. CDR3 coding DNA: TGTGCCAGCAGCCCCGGGACTAGCGTACCCGAGCAGTACTTC.

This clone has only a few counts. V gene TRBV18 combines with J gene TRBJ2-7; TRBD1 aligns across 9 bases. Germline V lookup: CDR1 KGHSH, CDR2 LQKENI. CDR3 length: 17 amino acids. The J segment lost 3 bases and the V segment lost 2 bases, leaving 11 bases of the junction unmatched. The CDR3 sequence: CASSPAAFRGQGYEQYF. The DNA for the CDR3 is TGTGCCAGCTCACCAGCCGCTTTTAGGGGACAGGGCTACGAGCAGTACTTC.

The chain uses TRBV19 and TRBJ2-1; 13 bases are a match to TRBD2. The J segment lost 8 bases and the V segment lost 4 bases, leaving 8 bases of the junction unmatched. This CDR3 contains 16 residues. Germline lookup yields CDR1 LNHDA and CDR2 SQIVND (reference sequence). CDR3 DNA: TGTGCCAGTAGTAGCTCCGGGACTAGCGGGAAAGATGAGCAGTTCTTC. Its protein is CASSSSGTSGKDEQFF.

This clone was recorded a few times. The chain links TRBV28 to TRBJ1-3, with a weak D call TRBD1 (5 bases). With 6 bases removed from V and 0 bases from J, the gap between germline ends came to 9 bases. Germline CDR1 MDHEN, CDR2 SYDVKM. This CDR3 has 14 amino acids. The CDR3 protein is CASSTRGSGNTIYF. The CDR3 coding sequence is TGTGCCAGCAGCACAAGGGGCTCTGGAAACACCATATATTTT.

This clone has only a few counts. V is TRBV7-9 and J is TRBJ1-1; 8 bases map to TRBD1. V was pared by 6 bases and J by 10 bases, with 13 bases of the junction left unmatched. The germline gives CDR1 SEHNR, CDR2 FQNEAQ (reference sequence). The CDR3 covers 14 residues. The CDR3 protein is CASRPTGGPMPAFF. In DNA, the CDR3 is TGTGCCAGCAGACCAACAGGGGGTCCTATGCCAGCTTTCTTT.

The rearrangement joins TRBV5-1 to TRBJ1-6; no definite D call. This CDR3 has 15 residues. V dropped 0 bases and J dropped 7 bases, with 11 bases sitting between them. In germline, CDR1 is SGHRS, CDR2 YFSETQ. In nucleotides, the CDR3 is TGCGCCAGCAGCTTGGGGACCCTGGAGAATTCACCCCTCCACTTT. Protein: CASSLGTLENSPLHF. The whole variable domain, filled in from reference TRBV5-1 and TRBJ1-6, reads KAGVTQTPRYLIKTRGQQVTLSCSPISGHRSVSWYQQTPGQGLQFLFEYFSETQRNKGNFPGRFSGRQFSNSRSEMNVSTLELGDSALYLCASSLGTLENSPLHFGNGTRLTVT.

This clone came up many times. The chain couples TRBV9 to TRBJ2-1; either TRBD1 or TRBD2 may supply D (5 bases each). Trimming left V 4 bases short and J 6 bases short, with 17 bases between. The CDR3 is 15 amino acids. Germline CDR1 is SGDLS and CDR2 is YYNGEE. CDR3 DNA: TGTGCCAGCAGCCCCGCGGGTTGGGACGCCAATGAGCAGTTCTTC. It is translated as CASSPAGWDANEQFF.

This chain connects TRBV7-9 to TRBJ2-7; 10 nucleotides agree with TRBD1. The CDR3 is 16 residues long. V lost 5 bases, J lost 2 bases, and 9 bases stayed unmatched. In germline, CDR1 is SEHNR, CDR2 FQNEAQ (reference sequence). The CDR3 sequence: CASSPRPTGGTYEQYF. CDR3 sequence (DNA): TGTGCCAGCAGCCCAAGACCGACAGGGGGCACCTACGAGCAGTACTTC.

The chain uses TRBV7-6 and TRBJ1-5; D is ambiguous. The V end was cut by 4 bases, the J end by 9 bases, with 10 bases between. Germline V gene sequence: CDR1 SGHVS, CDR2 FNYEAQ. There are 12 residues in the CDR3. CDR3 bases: TGTGCCAGCAGCTCAGAGGAAGGGCCCCAGCATTTT. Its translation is CASSSEEGPQHF.

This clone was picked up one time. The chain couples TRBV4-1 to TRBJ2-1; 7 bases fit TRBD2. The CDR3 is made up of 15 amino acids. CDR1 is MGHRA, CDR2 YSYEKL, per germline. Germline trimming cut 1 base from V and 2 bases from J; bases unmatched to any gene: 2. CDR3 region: CASSQGGGTYNEQFF. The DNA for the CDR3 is TGCGCCAGCAGCCAAGGGGGGGGAACCTACAATGAGCAGTTCTTC.

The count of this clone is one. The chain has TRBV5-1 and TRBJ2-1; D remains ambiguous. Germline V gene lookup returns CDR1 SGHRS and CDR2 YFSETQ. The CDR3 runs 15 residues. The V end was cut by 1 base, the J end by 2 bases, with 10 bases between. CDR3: CASSLTTTAYNEQFF. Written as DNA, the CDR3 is TGCGCCAGCAGCTTGACTACTACTGCCTACAATGAGCAGTTCTTC.

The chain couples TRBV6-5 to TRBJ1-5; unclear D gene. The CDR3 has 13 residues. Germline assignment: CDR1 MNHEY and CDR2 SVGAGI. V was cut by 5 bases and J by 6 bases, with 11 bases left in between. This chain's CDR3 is CASSTRFGQPQHF. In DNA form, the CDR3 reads TGTGCCAGCAGTACTCGGTTTGGTCAGCCCCAGCATTTT.

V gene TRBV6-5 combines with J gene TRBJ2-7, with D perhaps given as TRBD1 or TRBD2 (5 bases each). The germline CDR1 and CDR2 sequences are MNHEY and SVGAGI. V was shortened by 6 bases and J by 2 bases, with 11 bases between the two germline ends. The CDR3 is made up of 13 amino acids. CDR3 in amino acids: CASSGTGTYEQYF. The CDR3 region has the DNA TGTGCCAGCAGCGGGACCGGGACCTACGAGCAGTACTTC.

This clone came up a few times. This CDR3 reads CASSRWGANTEAFF. Written as DNA, the CDR3 is TGTGCCAGCAGCCGGTGGGGGGCGAACACTGAAGCTTTCTTT. V usage is TRBV27 and J usage is TRBJ1-1; possible D gene TRBD1, 6 bases. This CDR3 is built from 14 residues. The germline gives CDR1 MNHEY, CDR2 SMNVEV (reference sequence). V gave up 6 bases and J gave up 1 base, with 12 bases separating them.